This entry lists 24 T cell receptor beta chains sequenced from one sample in a study of early T cells in non-severe SARS-CoV-2 infection. Each CDR3 protein gets one entry after TCRdb re-called the 5' RACE reads with MiXCR. The table includes more than 65,000 distinct CDR3 sequences, 13% detected once. The material sequenced was whole blood. The source is an adult who was a healthcare worker with PCR-confirmed SARS-CoV-2 infection or an uninfected control (not recorded which).

The sample holds many counts of this clonotype. V is TRBV5-1 and J is TRBJ1-2; the D is unclear. The CDR3 length is 11 residues. The germline gives CDR1 SGHRS, CDR2 YFSETQ. V gave up 3 bases and J gave up 10 bases, with 10 bases separating them. CDR3 amino acids: CASSSTQSYTF. In DNA form, the CDR3 reads TGCGCCAGCAGCTCGACTCAATCCTACACCTTC.

As to this clonotype: No DNA is shown, since the ends of the CDR3 on it are uncertain; the CDR3 is the one TCRdb lists. This sequence joins TRBV21-1 and TRBJ2-3; TRBD1, the table's D call, was not compared with the DNA. TRBV21-1 is assigned pseudogene status. The CDR3 extends over 17 residues, inclusive of both ends. CDR3 loop: CASSKFAPGASTDTQYF.

The table lists this clonotype with many counts. The chain links TRBV7-9 to TRBJ2-3, with 7 bases fitting TRBD2. V was pared by 7 bases and J by 5 bases, with 12 bases of the junction left unmatched. In germline, CDR1 is SEHNR, CDR2 FQNEAQ (reference sequence). The CDR3 runs 15 residues. CDR3 residues: CASTELASGLDTQYF. In DNA, the CDR3 is TGTGCCAGCACGGAACTAGCGAGCGGACTAGATACGCAGTATTTT.

This clonotype was seen ten or more times. This sequence joins TRBV20-1 and TRBJ2-3; 10 nucleotides align to TRBD2. After removal of 2 bases from V and 1 base from J, the junction contained 9 bases not matched to a gene. Germline V gene sequence: CDR1 DFQATT, CDR2 SNEGSKA (reference sequence). The CDR3 covers 17 residues. The CDR3: CSARPGLALSGTDTQYF. The CDR3 DNA sequence: TGCAGTGCTAGACCGGGACTAGCGCTTTCCGGCACAGATACGCAGTATTTT.

This clonotype appeared a few times. The chain joins TRBV7-6 to TRBJ1-5; 7 nucleotides agree with TRBD1. V was clipped by 2 bases and J by 6 bases; unmatched bases: 13. The CDR3 has 17 amino acids. Germline V lookup: CDR1 SGHVS, CDR2 FNYEAQ. The CDR3 loop reads CASSLWDSPGSPQPQHF. CDR3 nucleotide sequence: TGTGCCAGCAGCTTATGGGACAGCCCTGGGTCCCCTCAGCCCCAGCATTTT. The full variable domain, with the rest looked up from reference TRBV7-6 and TRBJ1-5, is GAGVSQSPRYKVTKRGQDVALRCDPISGHVSLYWYRQALGQGPEFLTYFNYEAQQDKSGLPNDRFSAERPEGSISTLTIQRTEQRDSAMYRCASSLWDSPGSPQPQHFGDGTRLSIL.

This clonotype showed up many times. V usage is TRBV19 and J usage is TRBJ1-5; D is uncertain. The CDR3 is 15 amino acids. Trimming took off 7 bases at V and 0 bases at J, with 13 bases between the two ends. CDR1 LNHDA and CDR2 SQIVND come from the germline V gene (reference sequence). The CDR3 loop reads CASNQQRNSNQPQHF. CDR3 sequence (DNA): TGTGCCAGTAATCAACAGCGCAATAGCAATCAGCCCCAGCATTTT.

This clonotype was counted only a few times. The genes are TRBV27 and TRBJ2-1; 9 nucleotides line up with TRBD1. Germline V CDR1 and CDR2: MNHEY, SMNVEV (reference sequence). The CDR3 length is 15 residues. Germline trimming cut 7 bases from V and 4 bases from J; bases unmatched to any gene: 8. The CDR3 sequence: CASTLQGADYNEQFF. For the CDR3, the DNA is TGTGCCAGCACACTACAGGGGGCCGATTACAATGAGCAGTTCTTC.

The chain is built from TRBV5-1 and TRBJ2-1; 7 bases map to TRBD1. The trim removed 2 bases at V and 8 bases at J, leaving 7 bases unmatched. The CDR3 sequence is 14 residues long. In germline, CDR1 is SGHRS, CDR2 YFSETQ. The CDR3 nucleotides read TGCGCCAGCAGCTTTGACAGGGCCGAACATGAGCAGTTCTTC. Translating it yields CASSFDRAEHEQFF.

This clonotype showed up many times. The rearrangement joins TRBV6-5 to TRBJ1-1, with D unresolved. This CDR3 contains 13 residues. V lost 6 bases to trimming and J lost 7 bases, with 15 bases between them. Germline CDR1 MNHEY, CDR2 SVGAGI. The DNA of the CDR3 is TGTGCCAGCAGCCCGGTGGGCACAAATGAAGCTTTCTTT. It is translated as CASSPVGTNEAFF.

The chain is built from TRBV2 and TRBJ1-2; 7 bases agree with TRBD1. The germline CDR1 and CDR2 sequences are SNHLY and FYNNEI. After removal of 6 bases from V and 7 bases from J, the junction contained 8 bases not matched to a gene. CDR3 length: 13 amino acids. CDR3 region: CASRLDRNGGYTF. The CDR3 DNA sequence: TGTGCCAGCAGGCTGGACAGGAATGGTGGCTACACCTTC.

There are a few counts of this clonotype. The J gene is TRBJ2-1, the V gene TRBV12-3 or TRBV12-4, with 8 bases identical to TRBD1. The length of the CDR3 is 14 residues. J was trimmed by 7 bases and V by 5 bases; bases with no gene match: 7. CDR3 sequence reads: CASSPTGGNNEQFF. DNA for the CDR3: TGTGCCAGCAGTCCTACAGGGGGGAATAATGAGCAGTTCTTC.

Ten or more counts support this clonotype. The rearrangement links TRBV5-5 to TRBJ2-1; TRBD2 agrees at 7 bases. CDR1 is SGHKS and CDR2 is YYEKEE in the germline V gene (reference sequence). V lost 4 bases to trimming and J lost 3 bases; unmatched junction nucleotides: 7. The CDR3 spans 15 residues. As DNA, the CDR3 is TGTGCCAGCAGCCCGGGACTACCTCTCTACAATGAGCAGTTCTTC. Its translation: CASSPGLPLYNEQFF.

The sample holds a few counts of this clonotype. The genes are TRBV11-2 and TRBJ2-3; no clear D. Trimming left V 1 base short and J 0 bases short, with 8 bases between. The CDR3 length is 15 residues. Per germline, CDR1 SGHAT and CDR2 FQNNGV. CDR3 region: CASSLGFSSTDTQYF. The CDR3 coding sequence is TGTGCCAGCAGCTTAGGGTTTTCTAGCACAGATACGCAGTATTTT.

This clonotype was found many times. This chain joins TRBV9 and TRBJ1-2, with D possibly matching TRBD1 (6 bases). CDR1 and CDR2 (germline): SGDLS, YYNGEE. This CDR3 is 13 amino acids long. V was shortened by 3 bases and J by 6 bases, with 12 bases between the two germline ends. The CDR3 loop is CASSASGADGYTF. The CDR3 bases are TGTGCCAGCAGCGCATCGGGGGCCGATGGCTACACCTTC.

The rearrangement uses TRBV28 and TRBJ1-6; 9 nucleotides align to TRBD1. Per the germline V gene, CDR1 is MDHEN and CDR2 is SYDVKM. Unmatched junction bases numbered 1, after V lost 6 bases and J lost 7 bases. This CDR3 comprises 13 residues. The CDR3 DNA sequence: TGTGCCAGCAGGGGGACAGGGAATTCACCCCTCCACTTT. This encodes CASRGTGNSPLHF.

This clonotype showed up just a few times. CDR3 nucleotide sequence: TGTGCCAGCAGTAGTGACAGGGAACCCTATAATTCACCCCTCCACTTT. It is translated as CASSSDREPYNSPLHF. The J gene is TRBJ1-6, the V gene TRBV28; 7 nucleotides agree with TRBD1. The CDR3 loop spans 16 amino acids. The V and J ends lost 5 bases and 2 bases, in that order; junction bases with no gene match: 6. Germline CDR1 is MDHEN and CDR2 is SYDVKM.

This clonotype was seen at least ten times. The chain carries TRBV29-1 and TRBJ2-2; D unresolved. The V gene lost 2 bases and the J gene lost 3 bases, with 4 bases spanning the gap. Germline V gene lookup returns CDR1 SQVTM and CDR2 ANQGSEA. The CDR3 sequence is 12 residues long. DNA of the CDR3: TGCAGCGTTGAAATCGACACCGGGGAGCTGTTTTTT. This translates into CSVEIDTGELFF.

This clonotype was seen repeatedly, ten times or more. The chain links TRBV14 to TRBJ2-1; 15 bases map to TRBD2. V lost 2 bases and J lost 0; bases outside the gene matches: 5. Germline CDR1 and CDR2: SGHDN and FVKESK. The CDR3 covers 19 residues. The CDR3 spells CASSQRTSGRESSYNEQFF. The CDR3 nucleotides read TGTGCCAGCAGCCAAAGGACTAGCGGGAGGGAAAGCTCCTACAATGAGCAGTTCTTC.

This chain joins TRBV20-1 and TRBJ1-4, with D possibly matching TRBD1 (5 bases). CDR3 length: 13 residues. Germline CDR1 is DFQATT and CDR2 is SNEGSKA (reference sequence). V lost 2 bases, J lost 8 bases, and 12 bases lay in between. CDR3 bases: TGCAGTGCTAGACCGGGGGTTTGGGAAAAACTGTTTTTT. Residues: CSARPGVWEKLFF.

There are a few counts of this clonotype. The V call is TRBV11-2, the J call TRBJ2-5, with 7 bases fitting TRBD1. V dropped 0 bases and J dropped 5; count of bases not matched to a gene: 12. The V gene's germline CDR1 is SGHAT and CDR2 FQNNGV. The CDR3 has 17 amino acids. The CDR3 spells CASSLEGDSSPAETQYF. CDR3 coding DNA: TGTGCCAGCAGCTTAGAGGGGGACAGCTCACCGGCGGAGACCCAGTACTTC.

J is TRBJ1-5 and V is TRBV21-1; the DNA was not used to check the table's D call, TRBD1. TRBV21-1 is listed as a pseudogene. The length of the CDR3 is 18 residues. CDR3 residues: CASSKWSTGVRGNQPQHF. The DNA for the CDR3 is TGTGCCAGCAGCAAATGGTCTACCGGGGTTAGGGGCAATCAGCCCCAGCATTTT.

This clonotype was recorded many times. The V gene is TRBV12-3 or TRBV12-4, the J gene TRBJ2-7; no clear D. Between the trimmed V and J ends, which lost 1 base and 1 base, there was a span of 8 bases. The CDR3 spans 14 residues. The CDR3 loop reads CASSLGGGSYEQYF. The CDR3, as DNA: TGTGCCAGCAGTTTAGGGGGTGGATCCTACGAGCAGTACTTC.

This clonotype has only one observation. The chain has TRBV6-5 and TRBJ1-6; 7 bases fit TRBD1. Germline V lookup: CDR1 MNHEY, CDR2 SVGAGI. The CDR3 spans 14 residues. V was clipped by 2 bases and J by 7 bases; unmatched bases: 2. In DNA, the CDR3 is TGTGCCAGCAGTTACGGGACAGAGAATTCACCCCTCCACTTT. Amino acids: CASSYGTENSPLHF.

This clonotype was found many times. The chain carries TRBV24-1 and TRBJ2-2; D not certain. Looked up from germline, CDR1 is KGHDR and CDR2 is SFDVKD. V lost 6 bases, J lost 7 bases, and 8 bases lay in between. The CDR3 has 12 residues. This CDR3 is CATSRGLGELFF. DNA of the CDR3: TGTGCCACCAGTCGTGGGCTCGGGGAGCTGTTTTTT.